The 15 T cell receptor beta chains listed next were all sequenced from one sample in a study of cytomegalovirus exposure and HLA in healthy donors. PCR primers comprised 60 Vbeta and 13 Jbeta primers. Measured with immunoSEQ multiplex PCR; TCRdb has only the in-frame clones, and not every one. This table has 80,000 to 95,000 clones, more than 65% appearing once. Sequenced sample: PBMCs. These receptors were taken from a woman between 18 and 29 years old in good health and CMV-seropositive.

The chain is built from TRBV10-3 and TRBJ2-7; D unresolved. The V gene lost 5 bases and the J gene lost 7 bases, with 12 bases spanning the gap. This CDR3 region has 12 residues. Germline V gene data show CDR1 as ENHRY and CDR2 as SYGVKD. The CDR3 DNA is TGTGCCATCAGTCTAGACGCCAAGGAGCAGTACTTC. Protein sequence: CAISLDAKEQYF.

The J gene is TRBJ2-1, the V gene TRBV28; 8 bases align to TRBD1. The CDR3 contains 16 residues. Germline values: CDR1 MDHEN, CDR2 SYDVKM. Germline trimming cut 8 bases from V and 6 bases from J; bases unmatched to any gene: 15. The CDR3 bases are TGTGCCAGCTTCCAAGCGCCCGGGCAGGGGGCCAATGAGCAGTTCTTC. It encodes CASFQAPGQGANEQFF. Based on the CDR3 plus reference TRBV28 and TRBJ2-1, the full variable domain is DVKVTQSSRYLVKRTGEKVFLECVQDMDHENMFWYRQDPGLGLRLIYFSYDVKMKEKGDIPEGYSVSREKKERFSLILESASTNQTSMYLCASFQAPGQGANEQFFGPGTRLTVL.

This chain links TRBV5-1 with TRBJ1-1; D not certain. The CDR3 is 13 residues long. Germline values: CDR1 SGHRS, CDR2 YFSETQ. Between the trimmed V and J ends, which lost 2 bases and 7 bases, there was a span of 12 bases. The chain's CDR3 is CASSLNTRLEAFF. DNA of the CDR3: TGCGCCAGCAGCTTAAACACGCGACTTGAAGCTTTCTTT.

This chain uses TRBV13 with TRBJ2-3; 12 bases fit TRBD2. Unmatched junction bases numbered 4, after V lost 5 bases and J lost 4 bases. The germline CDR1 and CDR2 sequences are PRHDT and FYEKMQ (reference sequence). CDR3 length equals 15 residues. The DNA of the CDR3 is TGTGCCAGCAGCCCTAGCGGGGGGGCCTCAGATACGCAGTATTTT. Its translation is CASSPSGGASDTQYF. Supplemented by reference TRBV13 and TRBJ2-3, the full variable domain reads AAGVIQSPRHLIKEKRETATLKCYPIPRHDTVYWYQQGPGQDPQFLISFYEKMQSDKGSIPDRFSAQQFSDYHSELNMSSLELGDSALYFCASSPSGGASDTQYFGPGTRLTVL.

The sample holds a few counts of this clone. The CDR3 loop is CASSLVSGGAGELFF. The CDR3 DNA is TGTGCCAGCAGCTTGGTTAGCGGGGGGGCCGGGGAGCTGTTTTTT. The chain couples TRBV7-2 to TRBJ2-2; 11 nucleotides match TRBD2. The CDR3 contains 15 residues. CDR1 and CDR2 (germline): SGHTA, FQGNSA. The ends lost 3 bases at V and 6 bases at J; junction bases unmatched: 3.

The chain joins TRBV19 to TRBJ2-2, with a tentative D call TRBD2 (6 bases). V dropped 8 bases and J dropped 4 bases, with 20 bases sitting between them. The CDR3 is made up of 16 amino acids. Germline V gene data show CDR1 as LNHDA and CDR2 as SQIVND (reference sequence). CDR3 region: CASGGMRESSTGELFF. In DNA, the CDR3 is TGTGCCAGTGGGGGGATGAGGGAGTCGAGCACCGGGGAGCTGTTTTTT.

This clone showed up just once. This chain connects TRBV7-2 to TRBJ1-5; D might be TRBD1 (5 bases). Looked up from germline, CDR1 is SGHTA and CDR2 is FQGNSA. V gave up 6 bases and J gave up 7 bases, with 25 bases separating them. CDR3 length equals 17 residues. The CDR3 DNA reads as TGTGCCAGCAGTCCGACGGTGGGAGCGGGGCCAGGGCAGCCCCAGCATTTT. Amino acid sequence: CASSPTVGAGPGQPQHF.

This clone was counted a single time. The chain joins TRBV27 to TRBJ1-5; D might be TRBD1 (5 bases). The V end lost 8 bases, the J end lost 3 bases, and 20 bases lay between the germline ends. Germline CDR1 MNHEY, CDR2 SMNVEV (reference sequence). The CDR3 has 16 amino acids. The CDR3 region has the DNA TGTGCCAGCTCCCTGGTCTGGGGCAGGGACAATCAGCCCCAGCATTTT. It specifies CASSLVWGRDNQPQHF.

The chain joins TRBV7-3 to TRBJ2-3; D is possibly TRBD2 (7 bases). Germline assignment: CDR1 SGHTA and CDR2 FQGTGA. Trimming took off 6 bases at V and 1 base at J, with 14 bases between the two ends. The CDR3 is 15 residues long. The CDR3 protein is CASSRGGGGTDTQYF. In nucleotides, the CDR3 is TGTGCCAGCAGTCGAGGGGGAGGGGGCACAGATACGCAGTATTTT.

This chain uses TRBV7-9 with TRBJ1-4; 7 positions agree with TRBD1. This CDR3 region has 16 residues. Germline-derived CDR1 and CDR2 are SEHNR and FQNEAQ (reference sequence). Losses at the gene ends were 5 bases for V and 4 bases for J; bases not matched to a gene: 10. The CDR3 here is CASSRRTGARNEKLFF. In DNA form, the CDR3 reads TGTGCCAGCAGCCGACGAACAGGGGCCCGTAATGAAAAACTGTTTTTT.

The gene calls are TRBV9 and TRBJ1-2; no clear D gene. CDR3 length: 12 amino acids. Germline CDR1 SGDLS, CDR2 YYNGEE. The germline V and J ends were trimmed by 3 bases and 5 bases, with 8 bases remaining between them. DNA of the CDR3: TGTGCCAGCAGCGCCGGGAGTTATGGCTACACCTTC. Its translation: CASSAGSYGYTF.

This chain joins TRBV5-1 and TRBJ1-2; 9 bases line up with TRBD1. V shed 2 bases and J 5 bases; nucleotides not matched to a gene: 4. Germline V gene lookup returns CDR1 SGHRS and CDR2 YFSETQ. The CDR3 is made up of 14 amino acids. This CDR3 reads CASSLQGAGYGYTF. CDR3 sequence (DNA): TGCGCCAGCAGCTTACAGGGGGCAGGGTATGGCTACACCTTC.

CDR3 DNA sequence: TGCGCCAGCAGCTTGGAGGGGGCCGGCTATGGCTACACCTTC. It codes for CASSLEGAGYGYTF. This rearrangement joins TRBV5-1 to TRBJ1-2, with 7 positions matching TRBD1. The V gene's germline CDR1 is SGHRS and CDR2 YFSETQ. J gave up 4 bases and V 0 bases, and 3 bases lay outside the gene matches. The CDR3 sequence is 14 residues long.

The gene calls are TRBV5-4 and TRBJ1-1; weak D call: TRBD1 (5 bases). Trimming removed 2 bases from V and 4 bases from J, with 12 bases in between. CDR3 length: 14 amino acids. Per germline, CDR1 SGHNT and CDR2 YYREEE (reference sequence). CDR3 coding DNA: TGTGCCAGCAGCTTAACAGGAAGAAGCACTGAAGCTTTCTTT. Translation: CASSLTGRSTEAFF.

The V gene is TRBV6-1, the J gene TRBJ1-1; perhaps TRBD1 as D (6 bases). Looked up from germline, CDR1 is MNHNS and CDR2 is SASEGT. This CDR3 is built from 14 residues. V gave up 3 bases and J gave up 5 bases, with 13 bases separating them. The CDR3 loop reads CASSELQGRTEAFF. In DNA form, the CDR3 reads TGTGCCAGCAGTGAGTTACAGGGTCGGACTGAAGCTTTCTTT.